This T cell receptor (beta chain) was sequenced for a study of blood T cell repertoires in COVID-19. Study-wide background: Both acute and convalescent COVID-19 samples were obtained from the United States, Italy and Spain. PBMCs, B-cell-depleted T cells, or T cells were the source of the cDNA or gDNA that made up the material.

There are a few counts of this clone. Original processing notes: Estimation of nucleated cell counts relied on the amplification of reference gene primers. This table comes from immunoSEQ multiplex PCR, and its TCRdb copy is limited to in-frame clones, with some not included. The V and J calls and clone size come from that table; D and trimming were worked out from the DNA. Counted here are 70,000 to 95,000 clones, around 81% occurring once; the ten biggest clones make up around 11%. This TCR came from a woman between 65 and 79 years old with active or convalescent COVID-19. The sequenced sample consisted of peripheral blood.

The CDR3 spells CATRDRRVAGYTF. The CDR3, as DNA: TGTGCCACCAGAGACAGACGTGTTGCTGGCTACACCTTC. V gene TRBV24-1 combines with J gene TRBJ1-2; tentative D call: TRBD1 (5 bases). V lost 7 bases and J 7 bases, leaving 15 bases between the germline ends. Per the germline V gene, CDR1 is KGHDR and CDR2 is SFDVKD. CDR3 length: 13 amino acids.